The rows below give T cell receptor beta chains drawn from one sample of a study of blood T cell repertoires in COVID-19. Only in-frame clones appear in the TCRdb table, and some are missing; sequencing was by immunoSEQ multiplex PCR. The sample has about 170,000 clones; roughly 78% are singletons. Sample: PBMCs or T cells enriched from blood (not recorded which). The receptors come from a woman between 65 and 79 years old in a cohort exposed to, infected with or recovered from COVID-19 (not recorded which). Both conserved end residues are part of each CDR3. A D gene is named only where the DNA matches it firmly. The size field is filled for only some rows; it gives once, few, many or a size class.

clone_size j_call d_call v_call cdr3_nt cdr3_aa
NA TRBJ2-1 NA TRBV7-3 TGTGCCAGCAGCTTAGGTGGCGGGGTCAGGAATGAGCAGTTCTTC CASSLGGGVRNEQFF
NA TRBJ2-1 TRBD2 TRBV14 TGTGCCAGCAGCCAAGTACTAGCGGCCTCCTACAATGAGCAGTTCTTC CASSQVLAASYNEQFF
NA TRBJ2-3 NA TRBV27 TGTGCCAGCAGTTTGCGGGCTAGCACAGATACGCAGTATTTT CASSLRASTDTQYF
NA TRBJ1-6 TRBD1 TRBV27 TGTGCCAGCAGTTTACAGGGGGCTAGGACACCCCTCCACTTT CASSLQGARTPLHF
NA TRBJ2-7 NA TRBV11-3 TGTGCCAGCAGCTTAGATTTGGCCAGGGGGGACGAGCAGTACTTC CASSLDLARGDEQYF
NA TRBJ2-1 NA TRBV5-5 TGTGCCAGCAGCTCTACCTCCGCACTAGCTGTCTCCTACAATGAGCAGTTCTTC CASSSTSALAVSYNEQFF
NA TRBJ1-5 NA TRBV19 TGTGCCAGTAGTATTGGGGGCAGCCAGCCCCAGCATTTT CASSIGGSQPQHF
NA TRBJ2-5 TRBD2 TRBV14 TGTGCCAGCAGCCCCATAGCGGGAGTTCAAGAGACCCAGTACTTC CASSPIAGVQETQYF
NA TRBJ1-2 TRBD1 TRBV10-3 TGTGCCATCAGAGGTGTCAGGGACAGGGGGCGCGGTAGCTATGGCTACACCTTC CAIRGVRDRGRGSYGYTF
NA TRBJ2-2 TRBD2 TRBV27 TGTGCCAGCGGAACCAGCGGGAGTTCCACCGGGGAGCTGTTTTTT CASGTSGSSTGELFF
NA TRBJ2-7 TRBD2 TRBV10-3 TGTGCCATCAGTGAGTCGAGCCGGGGGGACGAGCAGTACTTC CAISESSRGDEQYF
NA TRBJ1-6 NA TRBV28 TGTGCCAGCCGCCCCCCAGGGAGGGGATATTCACCCCTCCACTTT CASRPPGRGYSPLHF
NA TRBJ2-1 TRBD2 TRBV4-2 TGTGCCAGCAGCCAAGGGCTAGCGGGCAGCTCCTACAATGAGCAGTTCTTC CASSQGLAGSSYNEQFF
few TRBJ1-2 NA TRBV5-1 TGCGCCAGCAGCTTGGATCATACACAGAACTATGGCTACACCTTC CASSLDHTQNYGYTF
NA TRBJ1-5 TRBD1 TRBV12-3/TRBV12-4 TGTGCCAGCAGCCGACAGGGCTTGGGGCCCCAGCATTTT CASSRQGLGPQHF
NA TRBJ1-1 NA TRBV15 TGTGCCACCAGCAGAGGGTGGGGGGTTAGGAACACTGAAGCTTTCTTT CATSRGWGVRNTEAFF
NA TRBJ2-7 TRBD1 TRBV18 TGTGCCAGCTCATTCGACAGGGACGAGCAGTACTTC CASSFDRDEQYF
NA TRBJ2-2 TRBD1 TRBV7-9 TGTGCCAGCAAGGGGACAGGGGATTCCGGGGAGCTGTTTTTT CASKGTGDSGELFF
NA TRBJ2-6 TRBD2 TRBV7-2 TGTGCCAGCAGCCCGTTCCTTAGCGGGGAATACTCTGGGGCCAACGTCCTGACTTTC CASSPFLSGEYSGANVLTF
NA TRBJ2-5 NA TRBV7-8 TGTGCCAGCAGCCCAACAGGGGAGACCCAGTACTTC CASSPTGETQYF
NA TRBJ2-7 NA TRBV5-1 TGCGCCAGCAGCTTGGTTGGGGGCCAGTACGAGCAGTACTTC CASSLVGGQYEQYF
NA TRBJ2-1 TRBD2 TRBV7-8 TGTGCCAGCAGCTTGGGTATACACCGGACTAGTAAGTCCTACAATGAGCAGTTCTTC CASSLGIHRTSKSYNEQFF
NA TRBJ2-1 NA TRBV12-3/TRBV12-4 TGTGCCAGCAGTTCTTACGAGCAGGCGTTCTTC CASSSYEQAFF
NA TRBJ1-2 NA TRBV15 TGTGCCACCTCCCCCCTTTCGGGGGCTAACTATGGCTACACCTTC CATSPLSGANYGYTF
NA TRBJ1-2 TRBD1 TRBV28 TGTGCCAGCCTCTCCGGGGGGGACAGGGGGTGGTCTGGGGTTGGCTACACCTTC CASLSGGDRGWSGVGYTF
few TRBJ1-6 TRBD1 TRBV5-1 TGCGCCAGCAGCCAGGGGGTAGCGAATTCACCCCTCCACTTT CASSQGVANSPLHF
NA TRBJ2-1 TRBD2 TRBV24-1 TGTGCCACCAGTGGACCTAGCGGGGACAAGGCGGACAATGAGCAGTTCTTC CATSGPSGDKADNEQFF
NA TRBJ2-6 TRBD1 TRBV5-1 TGCGCCCGCAGCTTGGGGGCAGGGGGAGCTGGGGCCAACGTCCTGACTTTC CARSLGAGGAGANVLTF
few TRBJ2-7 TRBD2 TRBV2 TGTGCCAGCAGCAGGTTGGCGGGAGAGTACGAGCAGTACTTC CASSRLAGEYEQYF
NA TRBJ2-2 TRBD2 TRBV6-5 TGTGCCAGCAGCTGGACTAGCCCACTCACCGGGGAGCTGTTTTTT CASSWTSPLTGELFF
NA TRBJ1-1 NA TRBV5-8 TGTGCCAGCAGCCCAAGCCGGGGGATTCTAGGAGCTTTCTTT CASSPSRGILGAFF
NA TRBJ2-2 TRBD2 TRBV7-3 TGTGCCAGCAGCCCCCTAGCGGGAGTCCCTCATACCGGGGAGCTGTTTTTT CASSPLAGVPHTGELFF
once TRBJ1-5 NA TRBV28 TGTGCCAGCATGGAGACTTGGAATCAGCCCCAGCATTTT CASMETWNQPQHF
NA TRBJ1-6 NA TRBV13 TGTGCCAGCAGCTTAGTTCCCCAGGGTATGTCACCCCTCCACTTT CASSLVPQGMSPLHF
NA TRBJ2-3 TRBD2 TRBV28 TGTGCCAGCAGTCCCCTAACTAGCGGGAGCCCCCGGACAGATACGCAGTATTTT CASSPLTSGSPRTDTQYF
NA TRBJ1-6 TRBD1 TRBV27 TGTGCCAGCAGTTTATCGGTGCGGACAGGTTATAATTCACCCCTCCACTTT CASSLSVRTGYNSPLHF
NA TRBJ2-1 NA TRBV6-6 TGTGCCAGCAGTGCGGTGGGTACCTACAATGAGCAGTTCTTC CASSAVGTYNEQFF
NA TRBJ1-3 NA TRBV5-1 TGCGCCAGCAGCTTCCAGGGTGACTCTGGAAACACCATATATTTT CASSFQGDSGNTIYF
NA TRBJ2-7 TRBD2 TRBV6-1 TGTGCCAGCAGTGGCCGGGGGGGAGGGCCTTCGGGCTCCTACGAGCAGTACTTC CASSGRGGGPSGSYEQYF
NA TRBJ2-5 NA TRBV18 TGTGCCAGCTCACCGGTTAGGGAGCCAGAGACCCAGTACTTC CASSPVREPETQYF
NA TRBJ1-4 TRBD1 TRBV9 TGTGCCAGCAGCTCTACGCGACAGGGGGATGAAAAACTGTTTTTT CASSSTRQGDEKLFF
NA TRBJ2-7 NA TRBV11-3 TGTGCCAGCAGCTTAGATGCCCAGGGAGGATCCAACGAGCAGTACTTC CASSLDAQGGSNEQYF
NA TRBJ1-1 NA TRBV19 TGTGCCAGTAGTATAGGAGGGTGGGAAGCTTTCTTT CASSIGGWEAFF
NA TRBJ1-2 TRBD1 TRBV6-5 TGTGCCAGCAGTTACCTGGGACAGGGGGCGAGGAGAGGCTACACCTTC CASSYLGQGARRGYTF
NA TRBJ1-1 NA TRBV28 TGTGCCAGCAGTTTATTAGTTGTGCTGAACACTGAAGCTTTCTTT CASSLLVVLNTEAFF
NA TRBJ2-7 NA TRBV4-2 TGTGCCAGCAGCCAAGATTATGCCAGCGGGCGCCTTAGCTCCTACGAGCAGTACTTC CASSQDYASGRLSSYEQYF
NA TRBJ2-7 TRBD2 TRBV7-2 TGTGCCAGCAGCTCCGGACTAGCCGCCTACGAGCAGTACTTC CASSSGLAAYEQYF
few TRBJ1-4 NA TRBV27 TGTGCCAGCAGTTTAACTTTTGGGCCGGGGAAACTGTTTTTT CASSLTFGPGKLFF
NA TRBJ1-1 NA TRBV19 TGTGCCAGTAGTGCAGGGTGGGGTGGCACTGAAGCTTTCTTT CASSAGWGGTEAFF
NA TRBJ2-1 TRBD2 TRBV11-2 TGTGCCAGCAGCTTGGGACTAGCGGCGAATGAGCAGTTCTTC CASSLGLAANEQFF